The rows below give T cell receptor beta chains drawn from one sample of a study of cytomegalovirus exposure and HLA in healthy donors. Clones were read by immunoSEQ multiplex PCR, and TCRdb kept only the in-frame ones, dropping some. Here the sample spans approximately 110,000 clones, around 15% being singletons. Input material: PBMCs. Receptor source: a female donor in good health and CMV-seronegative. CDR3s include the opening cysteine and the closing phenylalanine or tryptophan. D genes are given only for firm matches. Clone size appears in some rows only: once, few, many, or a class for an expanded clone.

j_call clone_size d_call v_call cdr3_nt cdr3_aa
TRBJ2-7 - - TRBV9 TGTGCCAGCAGCGTAGGTGGGACTTCGACTTCCTACGAGCAGTACTTC CASSVGGTSTSYEQYF
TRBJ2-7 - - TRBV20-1 TGCAGTGCTAGTCAAGAGGTCCGGGAGTACTTC CSASQEVREYF
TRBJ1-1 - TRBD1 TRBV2 TGTGCCAGCAGTGAAATGACAGGGGGACTTCGGGCTTTCTTT CASSEMTGGLRAFF
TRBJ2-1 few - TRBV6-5 TGTGCCAGCAGTTTCACTTCACGCTCCTACAATGAGCAGTTCTTC CASSFTSRSYNEQFF
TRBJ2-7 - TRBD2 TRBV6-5 TGTGCCAGCAGTTACCCCGGGACGGGGGGGGGCTACGAGCAGTACTTC CASSYPGTGGGYEQYF
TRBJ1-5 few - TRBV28 TGTGCCAGCAGTTTATCGTTTGTTGGCAGGGTCCAGAATCAGCCCCAGCATTTT CASSLSFVGRVQNQPQHF
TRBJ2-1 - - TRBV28 TGTGCCAGCAGTTATGGGTCTAGGCTAGCCTACAATGAGCAGTTCTTC CASSYGSRLAYNEQFF
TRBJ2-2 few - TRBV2 TGTGCCAGCGGCGTGGAGGGGGCAGACACCGGGGAGCTGTTTTTT CASGVEGADTGELFF
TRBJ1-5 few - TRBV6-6 TGTGCCAGCAGCGACCCCAGGGCCCAGCCCCAGCATTTT CASSDPRAQPQHF
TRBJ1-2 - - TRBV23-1 TGCGCCAGCAGTCATCCCGGGACACACTATGGCTACACCTTC CASSHPGTHYGYTF
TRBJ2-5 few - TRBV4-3 TGCGCCAGCAGCCAAGAGGCTAGCGCGAAGACCCAGTACTTC CASSQEASAKTQYF
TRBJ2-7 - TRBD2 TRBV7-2 TGTGCCAGCAGCTTATTTGGACTAGCGGGGGATGAGCAGTACTTC CASSLFGLAGDEQYF
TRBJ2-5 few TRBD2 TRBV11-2 TGTGCCAGCAGCATGACTAGCGGGAGGGCCTCCCAAGAGACCCAGTACTTC CASSMTSGRASQETQYF
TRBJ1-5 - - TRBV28 TGTGCCAGCCAAAACAGGGGCAATCAGCCCCAGCATTTT CASQNRGNQPQHF
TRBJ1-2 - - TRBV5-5 TGTGCCAGCAGCTTGGCCTATTGGACCGCGGGTGGCTACACCTTC CASSLAYWTAGGYTF
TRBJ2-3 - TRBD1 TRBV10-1 TGCGCCAGCAGCGACTCCGGGACAGGGCGGGATACGCAGTATTTT CASSDSGTGRDTQYF
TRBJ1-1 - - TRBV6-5 TGTGCCAGCAGTTACTCGATAAGTGCAGGGGTGACTGAAGCTTTCTTT CASSYSISAGVTEAFF
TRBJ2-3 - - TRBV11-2 TGTGCCAGCAGCCCTACTGATGGGCCGCGCACAGATACGCAGTATTTT CASSPTDGPRTDTQYF
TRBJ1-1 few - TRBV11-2 TGTGCCAGCAGCGCAGCACCAGGGCGCGATACTGAAGCTTTCTTT CASSAAPGRDTEAFF
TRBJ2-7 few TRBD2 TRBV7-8 TGTGCCAGCAGCTTAGCGGCCACTAGCGCGAGCTCCTACGAGCAGTACTTC CASSLAATSASSYEQYF
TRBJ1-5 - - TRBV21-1 TGTGCCAGCCGGGGGAGTCAGCCCCAGCATTTT CASRGSQPQHF
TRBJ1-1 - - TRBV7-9 TGTGCCAGCAGCTTAGATGAGGGTTGGACTGAAGCTTTCTTT CASSLDEGWTEAFF
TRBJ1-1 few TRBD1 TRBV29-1 TGCAGCGCCGTACTACAGGGGCCGAACACTGAAGCTTTCTTT CSAVLQGPNTEAFF
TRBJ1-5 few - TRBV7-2 TGTGCCAGCAGCCCCAGACACGGGGATCAGCCCCAGCATTTT CASSPRHGDQPQHF
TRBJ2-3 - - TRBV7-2 TGTGCCAGCAGCTTAAATCCCGGCCTAGCCTCAGATACGCAGTATTTT CASSLNPGLASDTQYF
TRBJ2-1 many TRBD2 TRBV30 TGTGCCTCCGGACGAGGGACTAGCGAATACAATGAGCAGTTCTTC CASGRGTSEYNEQFF
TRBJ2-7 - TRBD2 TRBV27 TGTGCCAGCAGTTTACTAGCGGTTTCCTACGAGCAGTACTTC CASSLLAVSYEQYF
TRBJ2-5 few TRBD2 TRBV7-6 TGTGCCAGCACCTCCGGCCTTATTCGCGGGGGGGCCGCGTTTGGTTTGGAGACCCAGTACTTC CASTSGLIRGGAAFGLETQYF
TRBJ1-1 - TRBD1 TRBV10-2 TGCGCCAGCACATATAGGACAGGGGGCCGCACTGAAGCTTTCTTT CASTYRTGGRTEAFF
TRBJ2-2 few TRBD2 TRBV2 TGTGCCAGCAGTGTCGCGGGGGGGCGAAACACCGGGGAGCTGTTTTTT CASSVAGGRNTGELFF
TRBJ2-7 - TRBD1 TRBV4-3 TGCGCCAGCAGCCAAGATTTAGGGGGCCAACCGTACGAGCAGTACTTC CASSQDLGGQPYEQYF
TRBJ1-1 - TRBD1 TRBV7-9 TGTGCCAGCAGCCCCCCCCGCACAGGGGGTGAAGCTTTCTTT CASSPPRTGGEAFF
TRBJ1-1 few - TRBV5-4 TGTGCCAGCAGCTTGAGGGGGTACACTGAAGCTTTCTTT CASSLRGYTEAFF
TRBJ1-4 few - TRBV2 TGTGCCAGCAGTGAACAGGGGACTAATGAAAAACTGTTTTTT CASSEQGTNEKLFF
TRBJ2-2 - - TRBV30 TGTGCCTGGAGTCTGCGGGGGCACGCCACCGGGGAGCTGTTTTTT CAWSLRGHATGELFF
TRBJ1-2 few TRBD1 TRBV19 TGTGCCAGTAGCAACCCCGGGACAGGAAACTATGGCTACACCTTC CASSNPGTGNYGYTF
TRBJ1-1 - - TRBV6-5 TGTGCCAGCAGTTTTCAGGGCACTGAAGCTTTCTTT CASSFQGTEAFF
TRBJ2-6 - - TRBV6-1 TGTGCCAGCAGTGGTCCCTACCGCTCTGGGGCCAACGTCCTGACTTTC CASSGPYRSGANVLTF
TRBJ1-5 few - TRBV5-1 TGCGCCAGCAGCCCCGGGGTCAATCAGCCCCAGCATTTT CASSPGVNQPQHF
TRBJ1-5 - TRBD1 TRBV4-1 TGCGCCAGCAGCCAAGAGGGACAGCGAAATCAGCCCCAGCATTTT CASSQEGQRNQPQHF
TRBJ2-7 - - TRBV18 TGTGCCAGCTCACCGGACAGAACCTACGAGCAGTACTTC CASSPDRTYEQYF
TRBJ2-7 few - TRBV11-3 TGTGCCAGCAGCTTGGGCGGGTACGGCTACGAGCAGTACTTC CASSLGGYGYEQYF
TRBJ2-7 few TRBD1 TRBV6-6 TGTGCCAGCACAACCTTCGGGACAGGGGGCATTGAGCAGTACTTC CASTTFGTGGIEQYF
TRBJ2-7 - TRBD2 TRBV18 TGTGCCAGCTCACCTCTCGTTAGCGGGGGGTCCGCCTACGAGCAGTACTTC CASSPLVSGGSAYEQYF
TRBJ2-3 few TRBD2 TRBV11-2 TGTGCCAGCAGTCGGGGGGTCAGAGATACGCAGTATTTT CASSRGVRDTQYF
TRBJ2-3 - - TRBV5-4 TGTGCCAGCAGCGCCCCTAGTCCTACGCAGTATTTT CASSAPSPTQYF
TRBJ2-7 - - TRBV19 TGTGCCAGTAGTATAGTGGGCGGGATGGAGTACGAGCAGTACTTC CASSIVGGMEYEQYF
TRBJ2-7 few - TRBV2 TGTGCCAGCAGTGTCTCCGGGAGCTACGAGCAGTACTTC CASSVSGSYEQYF
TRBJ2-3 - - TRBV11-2 TGTGCCAGCAGCGTAGTCAGGGTGTGGAGCACAGATACGCAGTATTTT CASSVVRVWSTDTQYF
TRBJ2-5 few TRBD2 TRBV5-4 TGTGCCAGCAGCTTGGCCGTAGCGGGGCAAGAGACCCAGTACTTC CASSLAVAGQETQYF
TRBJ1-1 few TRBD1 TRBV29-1 TGCAGCTTTAGGGACAGGAGATATATGAACACTGAAGCTTTCTTT CSFRDRRYMNTEAFF
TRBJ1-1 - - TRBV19 TGTGCCAGTATCCCCGACCCCGGAGGGAGGGTGATCTCTGAAGCTTTCTTT CASIPDPGGRVISEAFF
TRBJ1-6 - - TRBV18 TGTGCCAGCTCGCCCGGGTTTAGGGGTTCACCCCTCCACTTT CASSPGFRGSPLHF
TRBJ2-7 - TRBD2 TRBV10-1 TGCGCCAACTGGCCTAGCGGGAAAGGTTCCTACGAGCAGTACTTC CANWPSGKGSYEQYF
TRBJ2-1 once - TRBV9 TGTGCCAGCAGCGTAGCTGCCAGCGGAGAGAATGAGCAGTTCTTC CASSVAASGENEQFF
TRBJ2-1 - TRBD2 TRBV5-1 TGCGCCAGCAGCTTTTTAGCGGGAGTTACCAATGAGCAGTTCTTC CASSFLAGVTNEQFF
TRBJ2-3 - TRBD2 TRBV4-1 TGCGCCAGCAGAAGAAGGGCTAGCGGGGGGGCAGCAGATACGCAGTATTTT CASRRRASGGAADTQYF
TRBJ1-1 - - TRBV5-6 TGTGCCAGCAGCTTGGTTTCCCGGGGTGAAGCTTTCTTT CASSLVSRGEAFF
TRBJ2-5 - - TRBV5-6 TGTGCCAGCAGCTGGTTGGGGGCGGAGACCCAGTACTTC CASSWLGAETQYF